This section outlines one T cell receptor (beta chain) sequence together with its context. The method was immunoSEQ multiplex PCR; TCRdb's version includes in-frame clones alone and lacks a portion of them. The sample has approximately 290,000 clones, 89% seen once; the top ten hold around 10%. These data belong to a study of blood T cell repertoires in COVID-19. The specimen was peripheral blood. The receptor's source is a woman between 25 and 40 years old with COVID-19, enrolled during active disease.

CDR3 coding DNA: TGTGCCAGCACAAACAGGGGTGACGGCTACACCTTC. This encodes CASTNRGDGYTF. The chain is built from TRBV2 and TRBJ1-2, with 7 bases that match TRBD1. CDR3 length equals 12 residues. CDR1 is SNHLY and CDR2 is FYNNEI in the germline V gene. V lost 7 bases to trimming and J lost 8 bases; unmatched junction nucleotides: 7. The whole variable domain, remainder taken from reference TRBV2 and TRBJ1-2, is EPEVTQTPSHQVTQMGQEVILRCVPISNHLYFYWYRQILGQKVEFLVSFYNNEISEKSEIFDDQFSVERPDGSNFTLKIRSTKLEDSAMYFCASTNRGDGYTFGSGTRLTVV.